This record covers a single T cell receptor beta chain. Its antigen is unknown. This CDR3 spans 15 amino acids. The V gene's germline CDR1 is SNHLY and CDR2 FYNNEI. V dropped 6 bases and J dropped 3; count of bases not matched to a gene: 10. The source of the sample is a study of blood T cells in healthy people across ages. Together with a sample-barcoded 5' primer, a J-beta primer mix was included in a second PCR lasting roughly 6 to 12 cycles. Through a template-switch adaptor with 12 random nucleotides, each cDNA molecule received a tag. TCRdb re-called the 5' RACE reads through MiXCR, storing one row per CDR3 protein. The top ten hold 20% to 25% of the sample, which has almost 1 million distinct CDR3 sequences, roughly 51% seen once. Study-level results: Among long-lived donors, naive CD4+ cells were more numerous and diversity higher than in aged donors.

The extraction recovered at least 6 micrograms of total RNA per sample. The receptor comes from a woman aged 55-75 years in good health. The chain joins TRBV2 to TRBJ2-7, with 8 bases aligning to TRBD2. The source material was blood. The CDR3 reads CASRTGLANHYEQYF. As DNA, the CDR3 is TGTGCCAGCAGAACCGGACTAGCAAATCACTACGAGCAGTACTTC. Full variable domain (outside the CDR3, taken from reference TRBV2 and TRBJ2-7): EPEVTQTPSHQVTQMGQEVILRCVPISNHLYFYWYRQILGQKVEFLVSFYNNEISEKSEIFDDQFSVERPDGSNFTLKIRSTKLEDSAMYFCASRTGLANHYEQYFGPGTRLTVT.